This T cell receptor beta chain was captured in a study of T cell responses to AZD1222 COVID-19 vaccine. Study-level results: Distributed over spike, vaccine-associated CD4 TCRs predominated at 160-218 and 743-854. The breadth and depth of Spike-specific TCRs increased once two AZD1222 doses had been given. There were repertoire samples only from the period after the peak T cell response. Most donors were white British and more were female, and clonal diversity was possibly underestimated.

The V end was cut by 2 bases, the J end by 5 bases, with 16 bases between. The CDR3 is 15 residues long. CDR1 SGHTS and CDR2 YDEGEE come from the germline V gene. The protocol was immunoSEQ multiplex PCR, while the TCRdb copy is restricted to in-frame clones and leaves out a portion. The sample comprises under 80,000 clones, more than 65% of which are singletons, and roughly 21% rests with the top ten. The sample holds a few counts of this clone. Its antigen is currently unknown. The TCR comes from an adult in good health. The chain has TRBV5-8 and TRBJ2-5; perhaps TRBD1 as D (6 bases). The source was peripheral blood, collected on day 0 of MenACWY control vaccination. CDR3 in DNA: TGTGCCAGCAGCTTCGGCGCAGGGGCAAGGGAGACCCAGTACTTC. Its translation: CASSFGAGARETQYF.